These 18 T cell receptor beta chains originate from one sample sequenced in a study of shared T cell receptors in the human thymus. The repertoire was sequenced with immunoSEQ multiplex PCR; TCRdb's copy has only in-frame clones and lacks some. The table lists about 660,000 clones, around 87% of them singletons. These data were likewise used in another study, on human thymus T cells.

Specimen: thymocytes. All receptors come from a boy younger than two with a congenital heart defect.

This clone was picked up one time. This sequence joins TRBV4-3 and TRBJ2-1; D perhaps matches TRBD2 (5 bases). This CDR3 is 20 amino acids long. Deletions cut 3 bases from V and 0 bases from J, with 24 bases between. Germline CDR1 is LGHNA and CDR2 is YSLEER. The CDR3, as DNA: TGCGCCAGCAGCCAGGGCATCGAGGGAGATCCCATTTTCTCCTACAATGAGCAGTTCTTC. Protein product: CASSQGIEGDPIFSYNEQFF.

J is TRBJ2-7 and V is TRBV11-2; 7 bases agree with TRBD1. Germline V gives CDR1 SGHAT, CDR2 FQNNGV. J gave up 4 bases and V 5 bases, and 5 bases lay outside the gene matches. This CDR3 contains 13 residues. The CDR3 sequence is CASSQPTGYEQYF. CDR3 nucleotides: TGTGCCAGCAGCCAACCGACAGGGTACGAGCAGTACTTC.

This sequence joins TRBV5-6 and TRBJ2-1; 7 bases agree with TRBD2. This CDR3 comprises 19 residues. The germline CDR1 and CDR2 sequences are SGHDT and YYEEEE. J was trimmed by 0 bases and V by 5 bases; bases with no gene match: 17. The CDR3 DNA reads TGTGCCAGCAGTTATGCTGGATGTTCGGGGAGGGGCTCCTACAATGAGCAGTTCTTC. Its protein is CASSYAGCSGRGSYNEQFF.

This chain links TRBV9 with TRBJ1-2; possibly TRBD1 for D (5 bases). Trimming pared 4 bases from V and 6 bases from J, leaving 19 bases between. The CDR3 is 15 residues long. Germline V CDR1 and CDR2: SGDLS, YYNGEE. The CDR3 coding sequence is TGTGCCAGCAGCCCCTTGGACGTGACGGGGGATGGCTACACCTTC. Translated: CASSPLDVTGDGYTF.

V is TRBV30 and J is TRBJ2-7; TRBD2 agrees at 11 bases. Trimming cost V 2 bases and J 3 bases; bases outside gene matches: 9. Germline CDR1 and CDR2: GTSNPN and SVGIG (reference sequence). The CDR3 sequence is 16 residues long. CDR3 residues: CAWSSGTSGPDYEQYF. The CDR3, as DNA: TGTGCCTGGAGTTCCGGGACTAGCGGTCCAGACTACGAGCAGTACTTC. Using reference TRBV30 and TRBJ2-7 for the parts outside the CDR3, the full variable domain is SQTIHQWPATLVQPVGSPLSLECTVEGTSNPNLYWYRQAAGRGLQLLFYSVGIGQISSEVPQNLSASRPQDRQFILSSKKLLLSDSGFYLCAWSSGTSGPDYEQYFGPGTRLTVT.

The chain links TRBV9 to TRBJ2-7, with D unresolved. The germline V and J ends were trimmed by 6 bases and 6 bases, with 10 bases remaining between them. The germline V gene has CDR1 SGDLS and CDR2 YYNGEE. This CDR3 is 11 amino acids long. This CDR3 reads CASNPNCEQYF. CDR3 nucleotides: TGTGCCAGCAACCCGAACTGCGAGCAGTACTTC.

CDR3 in amino acids: CASSLSTGGDGYTF. The CDR3 DNA reads as TGTGCCAGCAGCTTGTCGACAGGGGGCGATGGCTACACCTTC. The chain combines TRBV5-5 with TRBJ1-2, with 10 bases identical to TRBD1. The CDR3 consists of 14 residues. J gave up 6 bases and V 1 base, and 3 bases lay outside the gene matches. The germline V gene has CDR1 SGHKS and CDR2 YYEKEE (reference sequence). Filled out from reference TRBV5-5 and TRBJ1-2, the complete variable domain reads DAGVTQSPTHLIKTRGQQVTLRCSPISGHKSVSWYQQVLGQGPQFIFQYYEKEERGRGNFPDRFSARQFPNYSSELNVNALLLGDSALYLCASSLSTGGDGYTFGSGTRLTVV.

The chain combines TRBV27 with TRBJ2-5; the D gene is possibly TRBD1 (5 bases). V was cut by 4 bases and J by 5 bases, with 8 bases left in between. This CDR3 region has 12 residues. The V gene's germline CDR1 is MNHEY and CDR2 SMNVEV (reference sequence). The CDR3 DNA reads TGTGCCAGCAGTTCGCCAGGGGAGACCCAGTACTTC. The encoded protein is CASSSPGETQYF.

The chain links TRBV28 to TRBJ2-7; 8 bases align to TRBD2. The CDR3 runs 15 residues. V shed 7 bases, J shed 5 bases, and the junction held 13 bases outside the gene matches. From germline, CDR1 is MDHEN and CDR2 SYDVKM. CDR3: CASTQRGGRRHEQYF. The CDR3 DNA follows: TGTGCCAGCACCCAGAGGGGCGGGAGGAGACACGAGCAGTACTTC.

The chain uses TRBV7-6 and TRBJ2-7; D might be TRBD1 (5 bases). The CDR3 is 14 residues long. V was pared by 5 bases and J by 0 bases, with 11 bases between. The germline V gene has CDR1 SGHVS and CDR2 FNYEAQ. The CDR3 nucleotides are TGTGCCAGCAGCCCACGACAGCCCTCCTACGAGCAGTACTTC. This encodes CASSPRQPSYEQYF.

The chain combines TRBV5-1 with TRBJ2-7, with D maybe TRBD2 (5 bases). Per the germline V gene, CDR1 is SGHRS and CDR2 is YFSETQ. The V gene lost 4 bases and the J gene lost 2 bases, with 28 bases spanning the gap. The CDR3 covers 19 residues. CDR3 protein: CASSPPTILASMGTYEQYF. Written as DNA, the CDR3 is TGCGCCAGCAGCCCACCCACAATATTAGCGTCAATGGGAACCTACGAGCAGTACTTC.

The chain joins TRBV7-8 to TRBJ1-1, with a possible D match to TRBD1 (5 bases). Germline V CDR1 and CDR2: SGHVS, FQNEAQ. V was cut by 1 base and J by 1 base, with 22 bases left in between. This CDR3 is 19 amino acids long. In DNA, the CDR3 is TGTGCCAGCAGCTTAGTGAGGGAGGGGACTAGTAAGGAGAACACTGAAGCTTTCTTT. This codes for CASSLVREGTSKENTEAFF. Full variable domain (remainder filled in from reference TRBV7-8 and TRBJ1-1): GAGVSQSPRYKVAKRGQDVALRCDPISGHVSLFWYQQALGQGPEFLTYFQNEAQLDKSGLPSDRFFAERPEGSVSTLKIQRTQQEDSAVYLCASSLVREGTSKENTEAFFGQGTRLTVV.

V usage is TRBV2 and J usage is TRBJ1-5; tentatively, D is TRBD1 (5 bases). The CDR3 runs to 14 residues. Trimming cost V 4 bases and J 4 bases, with 11 bases left between them. CDR1 is SNHLY, CDR2 FYNNEI, per germline. CDR3 region: CASSGGRQNQPQHF. In nucleotides, the CDR3 is TGTGCCAGCAGTGGGGGCCGACAGAATCAGCCCCAGCATTTT.

Notes on this clone: This sample also contains other DNA sequences that code for the same CDR3. The chain uses TRBV19 and TRBJ1-1, with TRBD1 as a possible D gene (6 bases). Trimming removed 6 bases from V and 2 bases from J, with 10 bases in between. CDR3 size: 13 residues. Germline V gives CDR1 LNHDA, CDR2 SQIVND (reference sequence). CDR3 DNA sequence: TGTGCCAGTAGGAGGACAGTAAACACTGAAGCTTTCTTT. Its protein product is CASRRTVNTEAFF.

The V call is TRBV12-5, the J call TRBJ1-1; maybe TRBD1 (5 bases). The germline V gene has CDR1 LGHNT and CDR2 FRNRAP. The CDR3 length is 13 residues. Trimming cost V 8 bases and J 9 bases, with 19 bases left between them. CDR3 bases: TGTGCTAGTTCCTCTTGGGGCTTTAGGAAAGCTTTCTTT. Its protein product is CASSSWGFRKAFF. The whole variable domain, filled in from reference TRBV12-5 and TRBJ1-1, reads DARVTQTPRHKVTEMGQEVTMRCQPILGHNTVFWYRQTMMQGLELLAYFRNRAPLDDSGMPKDRFSAEMPDATLATLKIQPSEPRDSAVYFCASSSWGFRKAFFGQGTRLTVV.

V gene TRBV5-1 combines with J gene TRBJ2-1; 15 bases match TRBD2. Germline V gene data show CDR1 as SGHRS and CDR2 as YFSETQ. The CDR3 extends over 17 amino acids. V lost 5 bases, J lost 3 bases, and 6 bases stayed unmatched. The DNA for the CDR3 is TGCGCCAGCAGACTCGGGACTAGCGGGGGGATCTACAATGAGCAGTTCTTC. It translates to CASRLGTSGGIYNEQFF. The entire variable domain, with the rest obtained from reference TRBV5-1 and TRBJ2-1, is as follows: KAGVTQTPRYLIKTRGQQVTLSCSPISGHRSVSWYQQTPGQGLQFLFEYFSETQRNKGNFPGRFSGRQFSNSRSEMNVSTLELGDSALYLCASRLGTSGGIYNEQFFGPGTRLTVL.

This clone was seen just once. The genes are TRBV4-3 and TRBJ1-5; 11 nucleotides line up with TRBD1. This CDR3 contains 21 residues. Germline CDR1 is LGHNA and CDR2 is YSLEER. Trimming cost V 4 bases and J 1 base; bases outside gene matches: 18. The CDR3 bases are TGCGCCAGCAGCCGAGTCCACGACCGGGACAGGGGGGTGTGGAGCAATCAGCCCCAGCATTTT. This codes for CASSRVHDRDRGVWSNQPQHF.

V usage is TRBV6-5 and J usage is TRBJ1-1, with TRBD1 matching 7 bases. Trimming removed 5 bases from V and 1 base from J; junction bases left unmatched: 4. Germline CDR1 is MNHEY and CDR2 is SVGAGI. The CDR3 has 14 amino acids. In DNA form, the CDR3 reads TGTGCCAGCAGTGACCGGACAGGGAACACTGAAGCTTTCTTT. This codes for CASSDRTGNTEAFF.